The clone carrying this T cell receptor beta chain was recorded many times. Its antigen is unidentified. Trimming took off 4 bases at V and 1 base at J, with 18 bases between the two ends. CDR1 is SGHDT and CDR2 is YYEEEE in the germline V gene. The CDR3 length is 16 residues. Unique molecular identifiers were incorporated into the prepared TCRbeta library. TCRdb called the PCR reads again in MiXCR, with one record for every CDR3 protein. The sample shows approximately 15,000 distinct CDR3 sequences, 4.5% to 6.5% of them seen only once. The sample belongs to a study of T-cell reconstitution after alpha-beta-depleted transplantation in children. General study results and limits: T-cell numbers and diversity one year post-transplant derived largely from freshly generated T cells. Surviving recipient T cells and intrathymic progenitors accounted for some patients' high TCRbeta diversity at day 60. The study reportedly traced alpha-beta T cells about two months after transplant to several hundred expanded graft clones.

Sample: PBMCs, taken before TCRalphabeta/CD19-depleted stem cell transplant. The genes are TRBV5-6 and TRBJ2-7; D might be TRBD2 (6 bases). This receptor was obtained from a boy younger than 18 with acute lymphoblastic leukemia, due to receive a stem cell transplant. CDR3 nucleotide sequence: TGTGCCAGCAGCCAGTTCCGGGGCGGGATATCCTACGAGCAGTACTTC. This codes for CASSQFRGGISYEQYF. Full variable domain (missing parts from reference TRBV5-6 and TRBJ2-7): DAGVTQSPTHLIKTRGQQVTLRCSPKSGHDTVSWYQQALGQGPQFIFQYYEEEERQRGNFPDRFSGHQFPNYSSELNVNALLLGDSALYLCASSQFRGGISYEQYFGPGTRLTVT.